This passage covers 18 T cell receptor beta chains from one sample sequenced in a study of T cell clonotyping in hematopoietic cell transplantation. Assay used: immunoSEQ multiplex PCR; TCRdb lists only in-frame clones, some missing. This sample has 35,000 to 45,000 clones; roughly 96% occur once, and the top ten carry around 1.5%. The sample's time point: recipient sample about 28 days before transplant, after cytoreduction. Here the sequenced sample was peripheral blood mononuclear cells, taken before stem cell transplant. The receptors originated from a man between 40 and 49 years old with chronic myeloid leukemia. Some clones in this sample may be carry-over from other donors' samples.

This chain links TRBV5-1 with TRBJ2-3, with TRBD2 identical over 8 bases. This CDR3 comprises 15 residues. The J segment lost 1 base and the V segment lost 6 bases, leaving 7 bases of the junction unmatched. Per the germline V gene, CDR1 is SGHRS and CDR2 is YFSETQ. CDR3 sequence (DNA): TGCGCCAGCACCCTCGGGAGGGCCCGCACAGATACGCAGTATTTT. Amino acid sequence: CASTLGRARTDTQYF.

J is TRBJ2-7 and V is TRBV30, with D unresolved. V lost 2 bases and J 3 bases, leaving 5 bases between the germline ends. This CDR3 comprises 11 residues. Germline loops: CDR1 GTSNPN, CDR2 SVGIG (reference sequence). DNA for the CDR3: TGTGCCTGGAGTCCCCTCTACGAGCAGTACTTC. It encodes CAWSPLYEQYF.

This rearrangement joins TRBV6-6 to TRBJ2-7; the D gene is possibly TRBD2 (6 bases). CDR1 is MNHNY and CDR2 is SVGAGI in the germline V gene (reference sequence). This CDR3 is 16 amino acids long. V was trimmed by 5 bases and J by 2 bases, leaving 19 bases between them. In DNA, the CDR3 is TGTGCCAGCAGTCGGGGGTCAGGGCGTTCAACCTACGAGCAGTACTTC. It translates to CASSRGSGRSTYEQYF.

The V call is TRBV5-1, the J call TRBJ2-7, with 8 bases aligning to TRBD2. The CDR3 contains 14 residues. From germline, CDR1 is SGHRS and CDR2 YFSETQ. The trim removed 3 bases at V and 6 bases at J, leaving 8 bases unmatched. The CDR3 is CASSWGLGQVEQYF. The CDR3 DNA reads TGCGCCAGCAGCTGGGGACTAGGCCAGGTCGAGCAGTACTTC.

This clone appeared once. The chain has TRBV5-4 and TRBJ2-1, with D tentatively TRBD1 or TRBD2 (7 bases each). V dropped 4 bases and J dropped 4 bases, with 24 bases sitting between them. Germline CDR1 and CDR2: SGHNT and YYREEE (reference sequence). This CDR3 contains 18 residues. The CDR3 DNA is TGTGCCAGCAGCCCCGGGTCGGGGGGACAGAATCCTTACAATGAGCAGTTCTTC. Translating gives CASSPGSGGQNPYNEQFF.

This sequence joins TRBV4-3 and TRBJ1-2, with D possibly TRBD1 on 6 matching bases. V was clipped by 0 bases and J by 4 bases, with 12 bases between them. Germline CDR1 LGHNA, CDR2 YSLEER. The CDR3 has 15 residues. CDR3 coding DNA: TGCGCCAGCAGCCAAGATCTCGGGGGCAGCTATGGCTACACCTTC. It yields the protein CASSQDLGGSYGYTF.

V usage is TRBV28 and J usage is TRBJ1-4, with D unresolved. Germline V gene lookup returns CDR1 MDHEN and CDR2 SYDVKM. Trimming took off 6 bases at V and 7 bases at J, with 9 bases between the two ends. There are 12 residues in the CDR3. The CDR3 reads CASSPFTEKLFF. CDR3 nucleotide sequence: TGTGCCAGCAGCCCTTTTACTGAAAAACTGTTTTTT.

The rearrangement joins TRBV9 to TRBJ1-1, with D uncertain. Germline V gives CDR1 SGDLS, CDR2 YYNGEE. V lost 2 bases to trimming and J lost 0 bases, with 5 bases between them. There are 13 residues in the CDR3. Here the CDR3 DNA reads TGTGCCAGCAGCGTCGACATGAACACTGAAGCTTTCTTT. It encodes CASSVDMNTEAFF.

The genes are TRBV7-2 and TRBJ2-3, with 9 nucleotides matching TRBD2. V shed 1 base and J 4 bases; nucleotides not matched to a gene: 6. Per germline, CDR1 SGHTA and CDR2 FQGNSA. The CDR3 extends over 16 amino acids. The CDR3: CASSLDAGGRADTQYF. The DNA of the CDR3 is TGTGCCAGCAGCTTAGATGCGGGGGGGAGGGCAGATACGCAGTATTTT. Filled out from reference TRBV7-2 and TRBJ2-3, the complete variable domain reads GAGVSQSPSNKVTEKGKDVELRCDPISGHTALYWYRQSLGQGLEFLIYFQGNSAPDKSGLPSDRFSAERTGGSVSTLTIQRTQQEDSAVYLCASSLDAGGRADTQYFGPGTRLTVL.

CDR3 protein: CASSPLLSGANVLTF. Written as DNA, the CDR3 is TGTGCCAGCAGCCCGCTTCTCTCTGGGGCCAACGTCCTGACTTTC. V and J are TRBV7-2 and TRBJ2-6; D gene ambiguous. Between the trimmed V and J ends, which lost 5 bases and 0 bases, there was a span of 8 bases. Looked up from germline, CDR1 is SGHTA and CDR2 is FQGNSA. The CDR3 consists of 15 residues.

The chain uses TRBV7-2 and TRBJ1-2; D perhaps matches TRBD1 (5 bases). The CDR3 consists of 15 residues. The V gene's germline CDR1 is SGHTA and CDR2 FQGNSA. V lost 5 bases and J 0 bases, leaving 13 bases between the germline ends. DNA for the CDR3: TGTGCCAGCAGCCAAAGGGACCTAGCTAACTATGGCTACACCTTC. Its protein is CASSQRDLANYGYTF.

This chain uses TRBV7-2 with TRBJ1-2; TRBD1 agrees at 8 bases. Germline CDR1 reads SGHTA; CDR2 reads FQGNSA. This CDR3 comprises 16 residues. After removal of 2 bases from V and 6 bases from J, the junction contained 11 bases not matched to a gene. CDR3 sequence: CASSLSGTGGGNGYTF. The DNA of the CDR3 is TGTGCCAGCAGCTTATCCGGGACAGGCGGGGGGAATGGCTACACCTTC.

This CDR3 is CASSYSRLRGNTEAFF. In nucleotides, the CDR3 is TGTGCCAGCAGTTACTCGAGATTGCGGGGGAACACTGAAGCTTTCTTT. The gene calls are TRBV6-5 and TRBJ1-1, with no clear D. Per the germline V gene, CDR1 is MNHEY and CDR2 is SVGAGI. The V and J ends lost 0 bases and 1 base respectively, with 12 bases between them. The CDR3 length is 16 residues.

The J gene is TRBJ2-3, the V gene TRBV9; 7 nucleotides line up with TRBD2. Germline CDR1 is SGDLS and CDR2 is YYNGEE. This CDR3 comprises 15 residues. V lost 2 bases and J lost 6; bases outside the gene matches: 9. CDR3 in amino acids: CASSVFRGVYDTQYF. The CDR3 DNA sequence: TGTGCCAGCAGCGTTTTTCGGGGGGTATATGATACGCAGTATTTT.

V gene TRBV6-1 combines with J gene TRBJ2-2, with D possibly being TRBD2 (6 bases). Trimming cost V 3 bases and J 0 bases, with 20 bases left between them. This CDR3 has 19 residues. CDR1 is MNHNS, CDR2 SASEGT, per germline. The CDR3 bases are TGTGCCAGCAGTGATTATGGGTTCGGACTATTCGCGAACACCGGGGAGCTGTTTTTT. This codes for CASSDYGFGLFANTGELFF.

The CDR3 DNA follows: TGTGCCAGTAGTATAGATCCTCCTGGCAATCAGCCCCAGCATTTT. It yields the protein CASSIDPPGNQPQHF. The V gene is TRBV19, the J gene TRBJ1-5, with unresolved D. Per the germline V gene, CDR1 is LNHDA and CDR2 is SQIVND (reference sequence). CDR3 size: 15 residues. The ends were cut back, 0 bases at V and 2 bases at J, with 8 bases in the middle.

This chain links TRBV27 with TRBJ1-1; D not certain. Trimming removed 3 bases at V and 1 base at J, with 18 bases between. Germline V CDR1 and CDR2: MNHEY, SMNVEV (reference sequence). This CDR3 has 17 amino acids. The CDR3 region is CASSFLAAGRKNTEAFF. Written as DNA, the CDR3 is TGTGCCAGCAGTTTCTTGGCAGCCGGGAGAAAGAACACTGAAGCTTTCTTT.

This clone came up once. The V call is TRBV29-1, the J call TRBJ1-1; perhaps TRBD1 as D (5 bases). Germline V CDR1 and CDR2: SQVTM, ANQGSEA. The CDR3 contains 11 residues. The germline V and J ends were trimmed by 6 bases and 8 bases, with 13 bases remaining between them. CDR3 sequence (DNA): TGCAGCGTCCCCCGCGGACAAGAAGCTTTCTTT. It codes for CSVPRGQEAFF.